A selection of T cell receptor beta chains follows, all from one sample in a study of blood T cell repertoires in COVID-19. Profiled with immunoSEQ multiplex PCR; TCRdb holds only in-frame clones, not every one. This sample has 250,000 or so clones; nearly 90% occur once, and the top ten carry 3.5% to 5%. Sequenced input: peripheral blood. These receptors were obtained from a woman in her 40s who had recovered from COVID-19. Both conserved end residues are part of each CDR3.

>TRBJ2-3|TRBV2
CASSETSGGAGDTQYF
>TRBJ2-6|TRBV15
CATSRVSGVGANVLTF
>TRBJ2-3|TRBV18
CASSQTSGGVGDTQYF
>TRBJ2-1|TRBV3-1/TRBV3-2
CASSQGFGKAGEQFF
>TRBJ2-1|TRBV5-1
CASSSLRGNEQFF
>TRBJ2-7|TRBV6-5
CASSYSNRGDSYEQYF
>TRBJ1-2|TRBV7-2
CASSLTAGDNYGYTF
>TRBJ2-7|TRBV5-1
CASTSGILSYEQYF
>TRBJ2-2|TRBV5-4
CASRIAGDPGELFF
>TRBJ2-4|TRBV28
CASSLTGFAIQYF
>TRBJ2-5|TRBV18
CASSLDRALQETQYF
>TRBJ1-2|TRBV29-1
CSVDSGYGYTF
>TRBJ2-1|TRBV2
CASTPDRGINNEQFF
>TRBJ2-7|TRBV19
CASSIASTPGQRYF
>TRBJ1-5|TRBV3-1/TRBV3-2
CASSQGRHQPQHF
>TRBJ1-2|TRBV10-3
CAISEQQAVGYTF
>TRBJ1-1|TRBV19
CASSIRGQGNTEAFF
>TRBJ1-4|TRBV3-1/TRBV3-2
CASSRRVTNEKLFF
>TRBJ2-5|TRBV14
CASSLQNWAGAWGETQYF
>TRBJ1-1|TRBV18
CASSPNGGYTEAFF
>TRBJ2-2|TRBV2
CASDTGYTGELFF
>TRBJ2-1|TRBV6-5
CASRPRPGNEQFF
>TRBJ1-5|TRBV6-5
CASSLTGFGDQPQHF
>TRBJ1-5|TRBV12-3/TRBV12-4
CASSLGDQPQHF
>TRBJ2-7|TRBV19
CASSWDRDYEQYF
>TRBJ2-3|TRBV7-3
CASSFGTSGEYYF
>TRBJ1-3|TRBV7-2
CASSTGGGNTIYF
>TRBJ2-7|TRBV9
CASSAGTNPPLYF
>TRBJ1-1|TRBV7-9
CASSPDGLGEAFF
>TRBJ1-4|TRBV15
CATSRDRGAANEKLFF
>TRBJ2-1|TRBV5-1
CASRPAGLAGGDPAYNEQFF
>TRBJ1-4|TRBV18
CASSDGTTTNEKLFF
>TRBJ2-5|TRBV6-5
CASSYVAGAYQETQYF
>TRBJ2-1|TRBV4-3
CASSQGLASWGEQFF
>TRBJ1-4|TRBV7-9
CASSPRETQGAYEKLFF
>TRBJ2-1|TRBV11-3
CASSLDGTGVEQFF
>TRBJ1-5|TRBV5-1
CASSLEGRAGEGQPQHF
>TRBJ1-2|TRBV2
CASSESKDRGFTGHRDYGYTF
>TRBJ1-1|TRBV28
CASSPSTGDTEAFF
>TRBJ1-6|TRBV9
CASSEGIRDRDSPLHF
>TRBJ2-3|TRBV28
CASSLGTGADTQYF
>TRBJ1-3|TRBV5-1
CASSGDTAGNTIYF
>TRBJ1-4|TRBV2
CASSDRVGNEKLFF
>TRBJ1-2|TRBV3-1/TRBV3-2
CASSHSSKTGGRGYTF
>TRBJ1-1|TRBV30
CAWNPGSSWNTEAFF
>TRBJ1-2|TRBV28
CATLRGAYGYTF
>TRBJ1-6|TRBV3-1/TRBV3-2
CASSQTGQGVSPLHF
>TRBJ2-7|TRBV11-2
CASSGDSRVQYF
>TRBJ1-1|TRBV6-4
CASTRALNTEAFF
>TRBJ2-5|TRBV7-2
CASSREGSFWETQYF
>TRBJ2-3|TRBV11-2
CASSFIGTDTQYF
>TRBJ2-7|TRBV5-1
CASSTGGNSYEQYF
>TRBJ1-3|TRBV3-1/TRBV3-2
CASSPRSSGNTIYF
>TRBJ2-1|TRBV11-3
CASRGAETSYNEQFF
>TRBJ2-6|TRBV3-1/TRBV3-2
CASTFGVTGANVLTF